These T cell receptor beta chains were read from a single sample in a study of shared clonotypes between healthy human individuals. TCRdb keeps only in-frame clones here, not all; method: immunoSEQ multiplex PCR. The sample includes some 2,500,000 clones, 93% of them seen just once. Sequenced input: naive CD4+ T cells from PBMCs. Every receptor here comes from a man aged 18 to 29 in good health. Some clones in this sample may be carry-over from other donors' samples. Both conserved end residues are part of each CDR3.

V	J	CDR3
TRBV5-1	TRBJ2-7	CASSLASGGRGEQYF
TRBV28	TRBJ1-1	CASSRNFVEAFF
TRBV27	TRBJ1-1	CASSTDTEAFF
TRBV27	TRBJ2-7	CASSYYGPRGAYEQYF
TRBV7-2	TRBJ2-2	CASSSKGPWNTGELFF
TRBV27	TRBJ2-3	CASSPRQGSTQYF
TRBV11-2	TRBJ2-2	CASSSWTGQSAGELFF
TRBV19	TRBJ1-1	CASSVQAWPEAFF
TRBV2	TRBJ2-3	CATLGTGASTDTQYF
TRBV7-2	TRBJ2-1	CASSLPSGRWGGSEQFF
TRBV5-8	TRBJ2-3	CASSVTGTDTQYF
TRBV7-2	TRBJ2-7	CASSRQGTSGSHEQYF
TRBV28	TRBJ2-7	CASSSTRTVYEQYF
TRBV7-9	TRBJ1-1	CASSSPLDGGIEAFF
TRBV2	TRBJ2-7	CASSRSYEQYF
TRBV30	TRBJ2-5	CAWRHGRETQYF
TRBV5-5	TRBJ2-1	CASSWVAGSNEQFF
TRBV4-3	TRBJ1-6	CASSQGNRGNNSPLHF
TRBV27	TRBJ2-3	CASSQLAGDSTDTQYF
TRBV30	TRBJ1-4	CAWSVRLNEKLFF
TRBV2	TRBJ2-1	CASSASGLDLYNEQFF
TRBV7-3	TRBJ2-1	CASSPSVPTSEQFF
TRBV14	TRBJ1-1	CASSHLGRGTEAFF
TRBV30	TRBJ1-6	CAWSGQGMPNSPLHF
TRBV18	TRBJ2-7	CASSPPGRGVYEQYF
TRBV28	TRBJ1-1	CASSPRGGPAEAFF
TRBV14	TRBJ2-7	CASSPGRRTYEQYF
TRBV5-4	TRBJ2-7	CASSLELAGNSPYEQYF
TRBV5-1	TRBJ2-7	CASSVTSGSSYEQYF
TRBV6-6	TRBJ1-1	CASSSLTVNTEAFF